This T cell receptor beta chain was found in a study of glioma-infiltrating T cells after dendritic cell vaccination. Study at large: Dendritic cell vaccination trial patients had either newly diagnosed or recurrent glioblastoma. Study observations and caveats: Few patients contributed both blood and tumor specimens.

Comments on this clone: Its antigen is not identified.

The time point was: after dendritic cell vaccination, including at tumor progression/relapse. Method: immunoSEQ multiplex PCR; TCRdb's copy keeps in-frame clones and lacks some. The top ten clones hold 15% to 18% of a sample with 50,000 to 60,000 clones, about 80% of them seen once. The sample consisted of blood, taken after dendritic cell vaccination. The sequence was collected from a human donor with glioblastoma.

The CDR3 loop reads CASSSIWRSYGLELFF. In nucleotides, the CDR3 is TGTGCCAGCAGCTCTATATGGAGGTCTTACGGGTTAGAACTGTTTTTT. The gene calls are TRBV7-2 and TRBJ1-4, with D unclear. This CDR3 contains 16 residues. Trimming took 4 bases from V and 12 from J, leaving 24 bases between them. Germline V CDR1 and CDR2: SGHTA, FQGNSA.